These 12 T cell receptor beta chains came from one sample sequenced in a study of long-term antiretroviral therapy in people with HIV. The libraries were made with immunoSEQ v3.0 at survey level. Generated by immunoSEQ multiplex PCR, the TCRdb table keeps only in-frame clones and is missing some. The data contain 25,000 to 35,000 clones, about 96% of them singletons. Sequenced material: unsorted PBMCs, taken roughly 6 years after starting antiretroviral therapy. The receptors were sampled from a man aged 30 to 39 with HIV.

V and J are TRBV19 and TRBJ1-5; 8 bases map to TRBD1. The germline gives CDR1 LNHDA, CDR2 SQIVND (reference sequence). The V gene end was trimmed by 5 bases and the J gene end by 0 bases; junction bases not matched to a gene: 12. The CDR3 runs to 18 residues. The CDR3 DNA is TGTGCCAGTAGTGAGTTATGGGACAGGACTCTTAGCAATCAGCCCCAGCATTTT. Translated, it gives CASSELWDRTLSNQPQHF.

This rearrangement joins TRBV18 to TRBJ2-6; TRBD2 matches at 11 bases. V lost 6 bases, J lost 0 bases, and 7 bases stayed unmatched. From germline, CDR1 is KGHSH and CDR2 LQKENI. This CDR3 has 18 amino acids. CDR3 protein: CASSARLAGISGANVLTF. In DNA form, the CDR3 reads TGTGCCAGCTCCGCCAGACTAGCGGGGATCTCTGGGGCCAACGTCCTGACTTTC.

The J gene is TRBJ1-5, the V gene TRBV30, with D maybe TRBD1 (6 bases). Trimming pared 0 bases from V and 0 bases from J, leaving 9 bases between. This CDR3 region has 15 residues. Germline V gives CDR1 GTSNPN, CDR2 SVGIG (reference sequence). In nucleotides, the CDR3 is TGTGCCTGGAGTGTAAGACAGGTTAGCAATCAGCCCCAGCATTTT. This encodes CAWSVRQVSNQPQHF.

The chain recombines TRBV19 with TRBJ2-5; possibly TRBD2 for D (5 bases). CDR1 and CDR2 from the germline V gene are LNHDA and SQIVND (reference sequence). V lost 6 bases and J 2 bases, leaving 16 bases between the germline ends. The CDR3 totals 15 residues. The CDR3 region is CASSPGVRAQETQYF. The CDR3, as DNA: TGTGCCAGTAGCCCCGGGGTTAGGGCTCAAGAGACCCAGTACTTC. Looking up the rest from reference TRBV19 and TRBJ2-5 gives the full variable domain: DGGITQSPKYLFRKEGQNVTLSCEQNLNHDAMYWYRQDPGQGLRLIYYSQIVNDFQKGDIAEGYSVSREKKESFPLTVTSAQKNPTAFYLCASSPGVRAQETQYFGPGTRLLVL.

CDR3: CASSYRGTLKPQHF. In nucleotides, the CDR3 is TGCGCCAGCAGCTACCGGGGGACCCTAAAGCCCCAGCATTTT. The rearrangement joins TRBV5-1 to TRBJ1-5; the D gene is possibly TRBD1 (5 bases). Trimming took 3 bases from V and 8 from J, leaving 15 bases between them. CDR1 and CDR2 (germline): SGHRS, YFSETQ. This CDR3 region has 14 residues.

This chain joins TRBV7-3 and TRBJ2-1; weak D call: TRBD2 (5 bases). This CDR3 comprises 13 residues. Germline-derived CDR1 and CDR2 are SGHTA and FQGTGA. Trimming stripped 6 bases from V and 1 base from J, with 7 bases between. The CDR3 loop reads CASSRDSYNEQFF. The CDR3 coding sequence is TGTGCCAGCAGTCGGGATTCCTACAATGAGCAGTTCTTC.

The chain combines TRBV2 with TRBJ1-1; 7 bases map to TRBD1. Germline V gene sequence: CDR1 SNHLY, CDR2 FYNNEI. The CDR3 totals 15 residues. V gave up 8 bases and J gave up 2 bases; unmatched junction bases: 11. Written as DNA, the CDR3 is TGTGCCAGCCGACTCCAGGGGGGATCTAACACTGAAGCTTTCTTT. This gives the protein CASRLQGGSNTEAFF.

The chain combines TRBV5-1 with TRBJ2-2; maybe TRBD2 (5 bases). The CDR3 has 15 residues. The V gene lost 4 bases and the J gene lost 3 bases, with 13 bases spanning the gap. CDR1 is SGHRS and CDR2 is YFSETQ in the germline V gene. This chain's CDR3 is CASSQRTLDTGELFF. In nucleotides, the CDR3 is TGCGCCAGCAGCCAAAGGACTTTAGACACCGGGGAGCTGTTTTTT.

V gene TRBV6-5 combines with J gene TRBJ2-1; D is perhaps TRBD1 (7 bases). V dropped 6 bases and J dropped 6 bases, with 15 bases sitting between them. This CDR3 is 14 amino acids long. Germline V gives CDR1 MNHEY, CDR2 SVGAGI. This CDR3 is CASRPGGLGNEQFF. The CDR3 region has the DNA TGTGCCAGCAGACCAGGGGGGTTAGGCAATGAGCAGTTCTTC.

The CDR3 region is CASSKPGTSGPNEQFF. In DNA, the CDR3 is TGCGCCAGCAGCAAACCCGGGACTAGCGGGCCTAATGAGCAGTTCTTC. The chain is built from TRBV4-3 and TRBJ2-1; 12 positions match TRBD2. The ends lost 5 bases at V and 7 bases at J; junction bases unmatched: 9. The CDR3 is made up of 16 amino acids. The germline CDR1 and CDR2 sequences are LGHNA and YSLEER.

This clone was seen only a few times. V and J are TRBV5-1 and TRBJ2-1, with 8 bases aligning to TRBD1. Germline trimming cut 2 bases from V and 1 base from J; bases unmatched to any gene: 2. The V gene's germline CDR1 is SGHRS and CDR2 YFSETQ. The CDR3 runs 15 residues. Here the CDR3 reads CASSFDRGSYNEQFF. Here the CDR3 DNA reads TGCGCCAGCAGCTTTGACAGGGGTTCCTACAATGAGCAGTTCTTC.

The CDR3: CASSLYSLGGQPQHF. The CDR3 DNA reads TGCGCCAGCAGTTTATACTCCTTGGGCGGTCAGCCCCAGCATTTT. This chain connects TRBV10-2 to TRBJ1-5; no definite D call. The germline V and J ends were trimmed by 5 bases and 6 bases, with 17 bases remaining between them. There are 15 residues in the CDR3. Per the germline V gene, CDR1 is WSHSY and CDR2 is SAAADI.